The 2 T cell receptor beta chains given below trace back to one sample, sequenced in a study of low-dose radiotherapy and immunotherapy resistance in tumors (dated 2022 in TCRdb). This sample was sequenced with an Illumina HiSeq 2500. First-strand cDNA was synthesized with Superscript III and a set of TRAV- and TRBV-specific primers, covering both TCRalpha and TCRbeta chains. An approximately 20-cycle PCR with Phusion amplified the TCRs, pairing a constant-region primer with the adapter that was attached to the V primers. TCRdb itself trimmed the public reads at Q25 with fastp, ran MiXCR and retained productive beta chains. Each entry is one CDR3 protein sequence, shown with its most common DNA and genes. The sample includes approximately 100,000 distinct CDR3 sequences, with around 20% observed a single time. The top ten hold 4.1% of the sample. Sample time point, as interpreted from the label and publication: after trial treatment. Taken with the paper, the label for treatment or condition translates to: LDRT plus nivolumab, ipilimumab, low-dose cyclophosphamide and aspirin (RACIN trial).

Sequenced material: PBMCs, taken after low-dose radiotherapy plus immunotherapy. The source of these receptors is a male donor with prostate cancer.

This clonotype was seen many times. CDR3 sequence reads: CSGTGGAKETQYF. The DNA for the CDR3 is TGCAGTGGAACAGGGGGCGCGAAAGAGACCCAGTACTTC. This sequence joins TRBV20-1 and TRBJ2-5, with 9 bases fitting TRBD1. The CDR3 consists of 13 residues. With V trimmed by 7 bases and J by 3 bases, 6 bases remained unmatched. Germline V gene data show CDR1 as DFQATT and CDR2 as SNEGSKA (reference sequence).

This clonotype was detected many times. The rearrangement uses TRBV6-1 and TRBJ1-3, with D hard to call. The CDR3 contains 14 residues. Per the germline V gene, CDR1 is MNHNS and CDR2 is SASEGT. The V end was cut by 8 bases, the J end by 2 bases, with 13 bases between. CDR3 sequence: CASYESVAGNTIYF. The CDR3 DNA reads as TGTGCCAGCTACGAATCAGTGGCTGGAAACACCATATATTTT.